This T cell receptor (beta chain) was found in a study of blood T cell repertoires in COVID-19. Background on the study: Whether acute or convalescent, the COVID-19 samples came from the United States, Italy and Spain. PBMCs, B-cell-depleted T cells, or T cells were the source of the cDNA or gDNA that made up the material.

CDR1 is SGHAT and CDR2 is FQNNGV in the germline V gene. The CDR3 sequence is 12 residues long. V was trimmed by 3 bases and J by 9 bases, leaving 9 bases between them. Original methodology: Nucleated cell counts were estimated from reference gene primer amplification. The repertoire was sequenced with immunoSEQ multiplex PCR; TCRdb's copy has only in-frame clones and lacks some. Clone size and V and J calls were adopted from that table, with D and trimming inferred from the DNA. This sample has 70,000 to 85,000 clones; around 83% occur once, and the top ten carry 39%. The sample was peripheral blood. This chain links TRBV11-2 with TRBJ1-3; D ambiguous. The sequence came from a man at least 80 years old with active or convalescent COVID-19. The CDR3 loop reads CASSFPVPTIYF. CDR3 in DNA: TGTGCCAGCAGCTTTCCCGTTCCCACCATATATTTT.